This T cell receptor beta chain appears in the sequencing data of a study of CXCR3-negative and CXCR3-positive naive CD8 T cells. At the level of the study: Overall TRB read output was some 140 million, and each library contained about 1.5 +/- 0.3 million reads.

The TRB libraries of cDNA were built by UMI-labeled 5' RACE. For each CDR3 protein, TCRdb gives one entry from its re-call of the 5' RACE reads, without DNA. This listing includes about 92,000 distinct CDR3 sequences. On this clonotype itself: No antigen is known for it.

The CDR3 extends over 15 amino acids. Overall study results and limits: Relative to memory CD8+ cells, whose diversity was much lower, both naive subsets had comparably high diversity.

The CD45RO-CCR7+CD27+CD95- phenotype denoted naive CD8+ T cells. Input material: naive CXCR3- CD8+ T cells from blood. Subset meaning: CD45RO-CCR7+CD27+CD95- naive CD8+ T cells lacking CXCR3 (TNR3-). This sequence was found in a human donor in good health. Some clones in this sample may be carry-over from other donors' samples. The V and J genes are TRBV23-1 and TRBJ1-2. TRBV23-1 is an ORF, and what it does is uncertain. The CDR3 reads CASSPHRRTPYGYTF.